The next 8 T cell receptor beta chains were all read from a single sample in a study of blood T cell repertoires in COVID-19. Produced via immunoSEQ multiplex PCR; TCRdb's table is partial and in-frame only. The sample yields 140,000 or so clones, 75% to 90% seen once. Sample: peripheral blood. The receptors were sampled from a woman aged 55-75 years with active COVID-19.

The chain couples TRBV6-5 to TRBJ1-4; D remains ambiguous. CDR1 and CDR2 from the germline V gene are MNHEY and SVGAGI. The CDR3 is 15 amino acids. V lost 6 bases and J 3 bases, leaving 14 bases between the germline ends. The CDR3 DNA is TGTGCCAGCAGCGGCCCCGGGCGGGCTAATGAAAAACTGTTTTTT. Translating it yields CASSGPGRANEKLFF.

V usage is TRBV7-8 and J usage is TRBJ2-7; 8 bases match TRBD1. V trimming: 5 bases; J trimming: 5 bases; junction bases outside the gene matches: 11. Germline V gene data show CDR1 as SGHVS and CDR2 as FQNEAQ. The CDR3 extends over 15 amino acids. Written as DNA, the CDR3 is TGTGCCAGCAGCCACACCCCGGGACAGGACAACGAGCAGTACTTC. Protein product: CASSHTPGQDNEQYF.

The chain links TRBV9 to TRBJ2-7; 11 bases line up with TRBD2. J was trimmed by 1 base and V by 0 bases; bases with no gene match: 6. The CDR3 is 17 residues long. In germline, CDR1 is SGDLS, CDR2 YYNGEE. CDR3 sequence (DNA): TGTGCCAGCAGCGTAGGGACTAGCGGGTCGAGGTCCTACGAGCAGTACTTC. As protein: CASSVGTSGSRSYEQYF.

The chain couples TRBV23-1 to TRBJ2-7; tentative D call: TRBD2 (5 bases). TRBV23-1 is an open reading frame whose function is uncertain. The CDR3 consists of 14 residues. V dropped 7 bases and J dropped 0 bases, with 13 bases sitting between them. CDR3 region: CASTRTRSSYEQYF. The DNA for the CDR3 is TGCGCCAGCACCCGGACTCGGAGCTCCTACGAGCAGTACTTC.

CDR3: CASSLASGSGANVLTF. The CDR3 region has the DNA TGCGCCAGCAGCTTGGCCTCAGGCTCTGGGGCCAACGTCCTGACTTTC. The chain has TRBV5-1 and TRBJ2-6; no reliable D call. Per the germline V gene, CDR1 is SGHRS and CDR2 is YFSETQ. Trimming took 0 bases from V and 0 from J, leaving 7 bases between them. CDR3 length: 16 amino acids. Using reference TRBV5-1 and TRBJ2-6 for the parts outside the CDR3, the full variable domain is KAGVTQTPRYLIKTRGQQVTLSCSPISGHRSVSWYQQTPGQGLQFLFEYFSETQRNKGNFPGRFSGRQFSNSRSEMNVSTLELGDSALYLCASSLASGSGANVLTFGAGSRLTVL.

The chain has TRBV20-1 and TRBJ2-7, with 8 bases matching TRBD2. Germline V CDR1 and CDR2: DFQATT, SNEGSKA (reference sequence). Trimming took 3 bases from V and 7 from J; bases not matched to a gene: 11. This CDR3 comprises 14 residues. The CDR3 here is CSASGGGRSGEQYF. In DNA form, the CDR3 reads TGCAGTGCTAGTGGGGGCGGGAGGTCTGGGGAGCAGTACTTC.

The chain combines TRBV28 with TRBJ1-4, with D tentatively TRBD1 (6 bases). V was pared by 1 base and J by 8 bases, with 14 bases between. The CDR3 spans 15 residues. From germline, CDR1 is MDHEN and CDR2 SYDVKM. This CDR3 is CASSLLTGKTEKLFF. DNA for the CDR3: TGTGCCAGCAGTTTATTAACAGGGAAAACGGAAAAACTGTTTTTT.

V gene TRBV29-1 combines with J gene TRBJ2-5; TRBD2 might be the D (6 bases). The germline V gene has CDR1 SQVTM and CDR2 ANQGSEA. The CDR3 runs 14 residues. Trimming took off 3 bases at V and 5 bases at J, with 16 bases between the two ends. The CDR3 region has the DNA TGCAGCGTTGAGGGTGCGGGAATCAGGGAGACCCAGTACTTC. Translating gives CSVEGAGIRETQYF.